One sample yielded the 19 T cell receptor beta chains listed below, sequenced in a study of cytomegalovirus exposure and HLA in healthy donors. PCR primers comprised 60 Vbeta and 13 Jbeta primers. The repertoire was sequenced with immunoSEQ multiplex PCR; TCRdb's copy has only in-frame clones and lacks some. Here the sample spans about 140,000 clones, approximately 79% being singletons. Sequences were obtained from PBMCs. The receptors were sampled from a man in his late teens or twenties in good health and CMV-seronegative.

This clone was counted between two and nine times. This rearrangement joins TRBV4-3 to TRBJ1-1; D unclear. This CDR3 has 16 amino acids. Germline CDR1 is LGHNA and CDR2 is YSLEER. Between the trimmed V and J ends, which lost 1 base and 0 bases, there was a span of 12 bases. The CDR3 DNA reads TGCGCCAGCAGCCAAGTACGGGTAGGAATGAACACTGAAGCTTTCTTT. Its translation: CASSQVRVGMNTEAFF.

This chain links TRBV15 with TRBJ2-3; 7 bases fit TRBD1. Germline V gene data show CDR1 as LNHNV and CDR2 as YYDKDF (reference sequence). V gave up 4 bases and J gave up 2 bases; unmatched junction bases: 6. There are 15 residues in the CDR3. CDR3 bases: TGTGCCACCAGCATGGACAGGATTCTCACAGATACGCAGTATTTT. Its protein is CATSMDRILTDTQYF.

This clone was detected only a few times. This chain joins TRBV5-1 and TRBJ1-2; 7 bases line up with TRBD1. The CDR3 sequence is 14 residues long. V trimming: 3 bases; J trimming: 4 bases; junction bases outside the gene matches: 6. In germline, CDR1 is SGHRS, CDR2 YFSETQ. The CDR3 loop reads CASSSKTGAYGYTF. CDR3 bases: TGCGCCAGCAGCTCAAAAACAGGGGCCTATGGCTACACCTTC.

The rearrangement uses TRBV7-3 and TRBJ1-2, with 7 nucleotides matching TRBD1. V lost 2 bases, J lost 4 bases, and 7 bases stayed unmatched. Germline loops: CDR1 SGHTA, CDR2 FQGTGA. This CDR3 region has 15 residues. The CDR3 is CASSLVPGQSYGYTF. CDR3 coding DNA: TGTGCCAGCAGCTTAGTCCCGGGACAGTCCTATGGCTACACCTTC. Complete variable domain (other parts from reference TRBV7-3 and TRBJ1-2): GAGVSQTPSNKVTEKGKYVELRCDPISGHTALYWYRQSLGQGPEFLIYFQGTGAADDSGLPNDRFFAVRPEGSVSTLKIQRTERGDSAVYLCASSLVPGQSYGYTFGSGTRLTVV.

This rearrangement joins TRBV21-1 to TRBJ1-2; no check of the table's D call, TRBD1, against the DNA was made. TRBV21-1 represents a pseudogene. This CDR3 contains 13 residues. CDR3 protein: CATPGHLMYGYTF. Written as DNA, the CDR3 is TGTGCCACCCCGGGACATCTGATGTATGGCTACACCTTC.

The chain employs TRBV30 and TRBJ1-2; 9 nucleotides match TRBD1. The V gene end was trimmed by 3 bases and the J gene end by 2 bases; junction bases not matched to a gene: 4. This CDR3 is built from 14 residues. Germline CDR1 and CDR2: GTSNPN and SVGIG (reference sequence). The CDR3 nucleotides are TGTGCCTGGAGCGCCGGGACAGGGAACTATGGCTACACCTTC. This encodes CAWSAGTGNYGYTF.

The CDR3 DNA is TGTGCCAGCAGCGTAGGGCACGGGTCCAGCGAGCAGTACTTC. Amino acid sequence: CASSVGHGSSEQYF. The chain carries TRBV9 and TRBJ2-7; D is ambiguous. This CDR3 is built from 14 residues. Trimming removed 0 bases at V and 6 bases at J, with 13 bases between. The germline V gene encodes CDR1 SGDLS and CDR2 YYNGEE. The full variable domain, with the rest looked up from reference TRBV9 and TRBJ2-7, is DSGVTQTPKHLITATGQRVTLRCSPRSGDLSVYWYQQSLDQGLQFLIQYYNGEERAKGNILERFSAQQFPDLHSELNLSSLELGDSALYFCASSVGHGSSEQYFGPGTRLTVT.

V usage is TRBV6-1 and J usage is TRBJ1-2; 9 positions agree with TRBD1. Germline V gives CDR1 MNHNS, CDR2 SASEGT. The CDR3 spans 14 residues. With V trimmed by 4 bases and J by 4 bases, 4 bases remained unmatched. CDR3 protein: CASSGDRVGYGYTF. The CDR3 bases are TGTGCCAGCAGTGGGGACAGGGTTGGCTATGGCTACACCTTC.

V usage is TRBV30 and J usage is TRBJ2-4, with 7 positions matching TRBD1. The CDR3 spans 15 residues. The ends lost 1 base at V and 6 bases at J; junction bases unmatched: 9. Germline CDR1 and CDR2: GTSNPN and SVGIG (reference sequence). In DNA form, the CDR3 reads TGTGCCTGGAGTGGGCTTGGGACAGAAATAAACATTCAGTACTTC. Translated: CAWSGLGTEINIQYF.

This clone showed up just a few times. The gene calls are TRBV29-1 and TRBJ1-1; no firm D call. The germline V gene encodes CDR1 SQVTM and CDR2 ANQGSEA. This CDR3 is built from 14 residues. V lost 4 bases, J lost 3 bases, and 15 bases lay in between. This chain's CDR3 is CSVVLPSADTEAFF. DNA for the CDR3: TGCAGCGTTGTGCTGCCGTCGGCGGACACTGAAGCTTTCTTT.

The genes are TRBV7-2 and TRBJ2-5; perhaps TRBD1 as D (6 bases). CDR3 length equals 16 residues. From germline, CDR1 is SGHTA and CDR2 FQGNSA. Trimming cost V 4 bases and J 3 bases, with 18 bases left between them. The CDR3 DNA reads TGTGCCAGCAGCTCCCTCGGGACACCCCGAGAAGAGACCCAGTACTTC. It codes for CASSSLGTPREETQYF.

This clone was observed a few times. The chain employs TRBV5-6 and TRBJ1-3; 9 nucleotides agree with TRBD1. The junction had 11 bases not matched to a gene; V was cut back by 3 bases and J by 4 bases. From germline, CDR1 is SGHDT and CDR2 YYEEEE. The CDR3 covers 17 residues. Here the CDR3 reads CASSWRGTGFSGNTIYF. The DNA for the CDR3 is TGTGCCAGCAGCTGGAGAGGGACAGGGTTTTCGGGAAACACCATATATTTT.

V gene TRBV19 combines with J gene TRBJ2-6, with D maybe TRBD1 (5 bases). CDR1 is LNHDA and CDR2 is SQIVND in the germline V gene (reference sequence). With 2 bases removed from V and 0 bases from J, the gap between germline ends came to 11 bases. The CDR3 contains 17 residues. CDR3 bases: TGTGCCAGTAGTATACAGGACACTCACTCTGGGGCCAACGTCCTGACTTTC. Translation: CASSIQDTHSGANVLTF.

The chain joins TRBV6-5 to TRBJ2-7, with D perhaps TRBD2 (7 bases). V dropped 6 bases and J dropped 6 bases, with 15 bases sitting between them. Germline V gene data show CDR1 as MNHEY and CDR2 as SVGAGI. This CDR3 spans 13 amino acids. CDR3 residues: CASRWEGGGEQYF. The CDR3 coding sequence is TGTGCCAGCAGGTGGGAGGGAGGGGGCGAGCAGTACTTC.

Of note for this clone: At one end the junction does not follow the germline gene, possibly because of a read error. The chain has TRBV7-9 and TRBJ2-7, with 9 nucleotides matching TRBD2. This CDR3 region has 14 residues. Germline-derived CDR1 and CDR2 are SEHNR and FQNEAQ (reference sequence). CDR3 sequence reads: CSSSWGGGAFEQYF. CDR3 coding DNA: TGTTCCAGCAGCTGGGGCGGGGGGGCTTTCGAGCAGTACTTC. The variable domain in full, with the rest retrieved from reference TRBV7-9 and TRBJ2-7, is DTGVSQNPRHKITKRGQNVTFRCDPISEHNRLYWYRQTLGQGPEFLTYFQNEAQLEKSRLLSDRFSAERPKGSFSTLEIQRTEQGDSAMYLCSSSWGGGAFEQYFGPGTRLTVT.

This clone appeared once. This rearrangement joins TRBV5-4 to TRBJ1-5, with D tentatively TRBD1 (6 bases). V was cut by 3 bases and J by 7 bases, with 11 bases left in between. Germline loops: CDR1 SGHNT, CDR2 YYREEE (reference sequence). The CDR3 consists of 13 residues. The CDR3 region has the DNA TGTGCCAGCAGCTCGGATGGGGGCCAGCCCCAGCATTTT. Protein sequence: CASSSDGGQPQHF.

CDR3 nucleotides: TGTGCCAGCAGGGACAGTTCAGGGGGTAGAGAGCAGTTCTTC. Translating gives CASRDSSGGREQFF. The chain has TRBV2 and TRBJ2-1, with TRBD1 identical over 7 bases. The J segment lost 10 bases and the V segment lost 6 bases, leaving 12 bases of the junction unmatched. The CDR3 is 14 residues long. CDR1 and CDR2 from the germline V gene are SNHLY and FYNNEI. Filled out from reference TRBV2 and TRBJ2-1, the complete variable domain reads EPEVTQTPSHQVTQMGQEVILRCVPISNHLYFYWYRQILGQKVEFLVSFYNNEISEKSEIFDDQFSVERPDGSNFTLKIRSTKLEDSAMYFCASRDSSGGREQFFGPGTRLTVL.

This clone has only one observation. This sequence joins TRBV11-2 and TRBJ2-7, with no clear D. Germline CDR1 SGHAT, CDR2 FQNNGV. V was shortened by 0 bases and J by 5 bases, with 5 bases between the two germline ends. The CDR3 totals 12 residues. The CDR3 nucleotides read TGTGCCAGCAGCTTAGATCGTAACGAGCAGTACTTC. Protein sequence: CASSLDRNEQYF.

The V gene is TRBV9, the J gene TRBJ2-5; 7 bases fit TRBD1. Trimming removed 4 bases from V and 1 base from J; junction bases left unmatched: 7. The CDR3 loop spans 15 amino acids. CDR1 is SGDLS, CDR2 YYNGEE, per germline. The CDR3 region is CASSPGQATQETQYF. CDR3 coding DNA: TGTGCCAGCAGCCCAGGACAGGCGACCCAAGAGACCCAGTACTTC.